Below, 24 T cell receptor beta chains from the same sample are listed, as sequenced in a study of post-analysis software for immune sequencing data. Broader study findings: In patients, about 5 TRBV segments were more frequent than in controls, with TRBV5-6, TRBV5-1 and TRBV20-1 among them.

Unique molecular identifiers featured in each of the TCR beta cDNA libraries. TCRdb re-called the PCR reads through MiXCR, storing one row per CDR3 protein. The repertoire consists of fewer than 600,000 distinct CDR3 sequences, with roughly 45% occurring once and the leading ten covering over 10%. Antigens for these TCRs are unknown. The sample was blood. The receptor source for this set is a girl aged 5-17 years with multiple sclerosis.

The chain carries TRBV3-1 and TRBJ2-1, with a weak D call TRBD2 (6 bases). Trimming took off 1 base at V and 4 bases at J, with 14 bases between the two ends. Looked up from germline, CDR1 is LGHDT and CDR2 is YNNKEL (reference sequence). CDR3 length equals 16 residues. The CDR3 reads CASSQGPGEAYNEQFF. In nucleotides, the CDR3 is TGTGCCAGCAGCCAAGGGCCGGGAGAGGCTTACAATGAGCAGTTCTTC.

This chain connects TRBV9 to TRBJ2-1; D gene ambiguous. Per germline, CDR1 SGDLS and CDR2 YYNGEE. The CDR3 has 16 residues. Trimming took 3 bases from V and 0 from J, leaving 13 bases between them. CDR3 protein: CASSGPGSSSYNEQFF. CDR3 DNA: TGTGCCAGCAGCGGCCCAGGCTCATCCTCCTACAATGAGCAGTTCTTC.

The chain uses TRBV10-2 and TRBJ2-3, with D possibly being TRBD2 (6 bases). The CDR3 is made up of 14 amino acids. The V gene's germline CDR1 is WSHSY and CDR2 SAAADI. V gave up 11 bases and J gave up 2 bases, with 17 bases separating them. CDR3 loop: CASLPGLTTDTQYF. The CDR3, as DNA: TGCGCCTCTTTACCGGGACTGACCACAGATACGCAGTATTTT.

The chain is built from TRBV6-2 or TRBV6-3 and TRBJ2-1; TRBD2 is a possible D gene (6 bases). The CDR3 loop spans 15 amino acids. The V gene's germline CDR1 is MNHEY and CDR2 SVGEGT. V lost 6 bases, J lost 0 bases, and 12 bases lay in between. This CDR3 is CASSLASSSYNEQFF. DNA of the CDR3: TGTGCCAGCAGCCTAGCGTCCAGCTCCTACAATGAGCAGTTCTTC.

The chain joins TRBV12-3 or TRBV12-4 to TRBJ2-5; D is ambiguous. The CDR3 contains 14 residues. Between the trimmed V and J ends, which lost 6 bases and 2 bases, there was a span of 13 bases. CDR3 in amino acids: CASSLDAGQETQYF. The CDR3 DNA sequence: TGTGCCAGCAGCTTGGACGCAGGACAAGAGACCCAGTACTTC.

The chain carries TRBV9 and TRBJ1-6, with a possible D match to TRBD1 (6 bases). From germline, CDR1 is SGDLS and CDR2 YYNGEE. The CDR3 contains 15 residues. With 5 bases removed from V and 4 bases from J, the gap between germline ends came to 13 bases. The CDR3 DNA sequence: TGTGCCAGCAGAGCCACCGGGACATATAATTCACCCCTCCACTTT. This translates into CASRATGTYNSPLHF.

The chain carries TRBV7-9 and TRBJ2-3; possibly TRBD2 for D (5 bases). CDR3 length: 13 amino acids. Germline CDR1 reads SEHNR; CDR2 reads FQNEAQ (reference sequence). Between the trimmed V and J ends, which lost 6 bases and 4 bases, there was a span of 11 bases. The CDR3 bases are TGTGCCAGCAGGATCGCCGGGGCAGATACGCAGTATTTT. It specifies CASRIAGADTQYF.

This sequence joins TRBV24-1 and TRBJ2-1, with 9 bases aligning to TRBD2. CDR1 is KGHDR, CDR2 SFDVKD, per germline. The CDR3 extends over 16 amino acids. J gave up 9 bases and V 4 bases, and 12 bases lay outside the gene matches. This CDR3 reads CATSDPGIAGVIEQFF. The DNA for the CDR3 is TGTGCCACCAGTGACCCCGGAATAGCGGGAGTGATTGAGCAGTTCTTC.

The V and J genes are TRBV12-3 or TRBV12-4 and TRBJ1-5; D not certain. There are 13 residues in the CDR3. V shed 1 base and J shed 9 bases, with 10 bases lying between them. Here the CDR3 reads CASSLGHGRPQHF. CDR3 DNA: TGTGCCAGCAGTTTAGGACATGGGCGGCCCCAGCATTTT.

The V gene is TRBV29-1, the J gene TRBJ2-5, with no clear D. The CDR3 spans 13 residues. Germline values: CDR1 SQVTM, CDR2 ANQGSEA. Deletions cut 4 bases from V and 2 bases from J, with 11 bases between. CDR3 residues: CSVGQKKQETQYF. The CDR3 region has the DNA TGCAGCGTTGGACAAAAAAAGCAAGAGACCCAGTACTTC.

On this clonotype: One end of the junction fails to match germline, which may point to a read error. J is TRBJ2-5 and V is TRBV24-1; the D is unclear. The CDR3 contains 14 residues. Germline V gene data show CDR1 as KGHDR and CDR2 as SFDVKD. Here the CDR3 DNA reads TGTGCCACCAGTGATTTAGGGCACCAAGAGGCCCAGTACTTC. It codes for CATSDLGHQEAQYF.

The chain recombines TRBV20-1 with TRBJ1-1, with D tentatively TRBD1 (5 bases). Trimming took 3 bases from V and 6 from J, leaving 14 bases between them. Looked up from germline, CDR1 is DFQATT and CDR2 is SNEGSKA (reference sequence). The CDR3 runs 13 residues. The CDR3 nucleotides read TGCAGTGCTAGCGACGCCAGGGCCGCTGAAGCTTTCTTT. This translates into CSASDARAAEAFF.

This chain connects TRBV4-1 to TRBJ2-5; tentative D call: TRBD1 (6 bases). The germline gives CDR1 MGHRA, CDR2 YSYEKL. This CDR3 region has 18 residues. Trimming pared 0 bases from V and 5 bases from J, leaving 22 bases between. In DNA, the CDR3 is TGCGCCAGCAGCCAAGATCTGGAGAAGAACAGGGACGGCGAGACCCAGTACTTC. Translated: CASSQDLEKNRDGETQYF.

The rearrangement links TRBV20-1 to TRBJ1-2, with TRBD1 as a possible D gene (5 bases). Germline V gives CDR1 DFQATT, CDR2 SNEGSKA (reference sequence). V was trimmed by 0 bases and J by 4 bases, leaving 12 bases between them. CDR3 length: 14 residues. CDR3 in amino acids: CSAREAGAVYGYTF. CDR3 nucleotides: TGCAGTGCTAGAGAGGCTGGGGCGGTCTATGGCTACACCTTC.

The chain couples TRBV3-1 to TRBJ2-7; D not resolved. The J call is doubtful: the DNA matches TRBJ2-5 better. There are 14 residues in the CDR3. Germline V CDR1 and CDR2: LGHDT, YNNKEL (reference sequence). CDR3 sequence reads: CASSKPSRGETQYF. Written as DNA, the CDR3 is TGTGCCAGCAGCAAACCCTCCCGCGGAGAGACCCAGTACTTC.

This clonotype has more than one count but fewer than ten. The chain joins TRBV7-3 to TRBJ1-1; no firm D call. Trimming removed 9 bases at V and 0 bases at J, with 11 bases between. The CDR3 is 13 amino acids. Looked up from germline, CDR1 is SGHTA and CDR2 is FQGTGA. The CDR3 here is CASKQRMNTEAFF. The CDR3 coding sequence is TGTGCCAGTAAACAGCGTATGAACACTGAAGCTTTCTTT.

This clonotype occurred a few times. This may come from a read error, since a much larger clone is one base off. The rearrangement uses TRBV12-3 or TRBV12-4 and TRBJ2-6; D may correspond to TRBD1 or TRBD2 (5 bases each). This CDR3 region has 13 residues. The CDR3: CASSLTGASVLTF. The CDR3 coding sequence is TGTGCCAGCAGTTTAACCGGGGCCAGCGTCCTGACTTTC.

The chain couples TRBV9 to TRBJ1-6; D perhaps matches TRBD1 (5 bases). The ends were cut back, 1 base at V and 1 base at J, with 9 bases in the middle. CDR3 length: 16 residues. The V gene's germline CDR1 is SGDLS and CDR2 YYNGEE. The CDR3 spells CASSVWGESYNSPLHF. As DNA, the CDR3 is TGTGCCAGCAGCGTATGGGGGGAATCCTATAATTCACCCCTCCACTTT.

This chain links TRBV5-4 with TRBJ2-1; a possible D gene is TRBD1 (5 bases). This CDR3 comprises 17 residues. Germline loops: CDR1 SGHNT, CDR2 YYREEE (reference sequence). V lost 2 bases to trimming and J lost 6 bases, with 21 bases between them. The CDR3 bases are TGTGCCAGCAGCTTTGAAGGGGTCCAGAACCCAGGCAATGAGCAGTTCTTC. Protein: CASSFEGVQNPGNEQFF.

There are a few counts of this clonotype. V and J are TRBV12-3 or TRBV12-4 and TRBJ2-4; possible D gene TRBD1, 8 bases. The last part of the DNA fits TRBJ2-7 better; the J call may be wrong. There are 16 residues in the CDR3. The CDR3 DNA sequence: TGTGCCAGCAGCTCCACAGGGGGGGGGCCACCCTACGAGCAGTACTTC. Translation: CASSSTGGGPPYEQYF.

This clonotype was detected only a few times. The chain employs TRBV9 and TRBJ2-3, with no clear D. The germline V and J ends were trimmed by 3 bases and 6 bases, with 8 bases remaining between them. From germline, CDR1 is SGDLS and CDR2 YYNGEE. CDR3 size: 12 residues. The CDR3 protein is CASSAQRDTQYF. The CDR3 nucleotides are TGTGCCAGCAGCGCTCAACGTGATACGCAGTATTTT. Using reference TRBV9 and TRBJ2-3 for the parts outside the CDR3, the full variable domain is DSGVTQTPKHLITATGQRVTLRCSPRSGDLSVYWYQQSLDQGLQFLIQYYNGEERAKGNILERFSAQQFPDLHSELNLSSLELGDSALYFCASSAQRDTQYFGPGTRLTVL.

The gene calls are TRBV4-2 and TRBJ2-5; D is unresolved. Trimming stripped 0 bases from V and 4 bases from J, with 9 bases between. CDR3 length: 14 amino acids. Per the germline V gene, CDR1 is LGHNA and CDR2 is YNFKEQ. DNA of the CDR3: TGTGCCAGCAGCCAAGATCTGCGCGGAGAGACCCAGTACTTC. Translated: CASSQDLRGETQYF.

This clonotype was counted a few times. The V and J genes are TRBV11-2 and TRBJ1-2; D is uncertain. CDR1 and CDR2 (germline): SGHAT, FQNNGV. Trimming removed 0 bases from V and 3 bases from J, with 11 bases in between. CDR3 length equals 15 residues. The CDR3 protein is CASSLEGSEYYGYTF. The CDR3 DNA reads TGTGCCAGCAGCTTAGAAGGATCGGAATACTATGGCTACACCTTC.

The chain carries TRBV11-3 and TRBJ1-2; possible D gene TRBD1, 6 bases. Germline CDR1 reads SGHNT; CDR2 reads YENEEA. Trimming took 1 base from V and 6 from J, leaving 15 bases between them. The CDR3 has 15 amino acids. The CDR3 nucleotides are TGTGCCAGCAGCTTAGTCGGCGGGACAAATGATGGCTACACCTTC. Residues: CASSLVGGTNDGYTF.